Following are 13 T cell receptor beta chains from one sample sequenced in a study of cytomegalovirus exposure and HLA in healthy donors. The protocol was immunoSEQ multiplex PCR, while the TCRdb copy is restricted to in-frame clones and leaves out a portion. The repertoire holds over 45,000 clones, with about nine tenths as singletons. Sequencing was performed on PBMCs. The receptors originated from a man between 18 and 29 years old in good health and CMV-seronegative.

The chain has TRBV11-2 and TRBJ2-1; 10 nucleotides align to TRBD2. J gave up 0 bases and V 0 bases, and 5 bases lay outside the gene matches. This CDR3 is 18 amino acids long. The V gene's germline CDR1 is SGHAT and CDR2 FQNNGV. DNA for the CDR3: TGTGCCAGCAGCTTAGAAGGGACTAGCGTCAGCTCCTACAATGAGCAGTTCTTC. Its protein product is CASSLEGTSVSSYNEQFF. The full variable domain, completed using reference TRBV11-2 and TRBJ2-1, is EAGVAQSPRYKIIEKRQSVAFWCNPISGHATLYWYQQILGQGPKLLIQFQNNGVVDDSQLPKDRFSAERLKGVDSTLKIQPAKLEDSAVYLCASSLEGTSVSSYNEQFFGPGTRLTVL.

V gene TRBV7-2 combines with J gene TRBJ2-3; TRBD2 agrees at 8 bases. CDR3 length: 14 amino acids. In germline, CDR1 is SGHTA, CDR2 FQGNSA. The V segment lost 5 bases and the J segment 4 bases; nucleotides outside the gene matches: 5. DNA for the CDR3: TGTGCCAGCAGCAAGCGGGAGAGCTCAGATACGCAGTATTTT. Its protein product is CASSKRESSDTQYF.

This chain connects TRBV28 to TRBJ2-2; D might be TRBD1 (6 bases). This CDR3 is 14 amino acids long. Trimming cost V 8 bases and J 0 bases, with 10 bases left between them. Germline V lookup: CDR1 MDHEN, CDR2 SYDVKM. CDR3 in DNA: TGTGCCAGCGTGGGGGCCCCGAACACCGGGGAGCTGTTTTTT. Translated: CASVGAPNTGELFF.

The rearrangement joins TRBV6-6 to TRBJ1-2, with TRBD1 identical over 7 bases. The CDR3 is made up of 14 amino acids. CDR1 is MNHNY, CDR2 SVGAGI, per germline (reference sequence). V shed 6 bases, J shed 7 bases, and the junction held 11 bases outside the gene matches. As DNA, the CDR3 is TGTGCCAGCAGCCATACAGGGGAAATGGTTGGCTACACCTTC. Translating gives CASSHTGEMVGYTF.

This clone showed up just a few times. The CDR3 DNA follows: TGTGCCAGCAGCTCGACAGGAACCTACGAGCAGTACTTC. Translating it yields CASSSTGTYEQYF. The gene calls are TRBV7-9 and TRBJ2-7, with a tentative D call TRBD1 (6 bases). Trimming took off 4 bases at V and 2 bases at J, with 9 bases between the two ends. The CDR3 consists of 13 residues. Germline CDR1 and CDR2: SEHNR and FQNEAQ (reference sequence).

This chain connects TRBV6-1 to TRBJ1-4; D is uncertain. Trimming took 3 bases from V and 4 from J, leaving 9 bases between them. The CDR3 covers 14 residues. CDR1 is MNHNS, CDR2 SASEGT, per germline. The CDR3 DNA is TGTGCCAGCAGTGACCCAACGCGTAATGAAAAACTGTTTTTT. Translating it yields CASSDPTRNEKLFF.

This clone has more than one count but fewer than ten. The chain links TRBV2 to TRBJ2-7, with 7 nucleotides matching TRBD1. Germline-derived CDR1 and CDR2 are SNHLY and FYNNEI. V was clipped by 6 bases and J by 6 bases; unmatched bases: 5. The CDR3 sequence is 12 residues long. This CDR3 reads CASRKTGPEQYF. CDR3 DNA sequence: TGTGCCAGCAGGAAGACAGGGCCCGAGCAGTACTTC.

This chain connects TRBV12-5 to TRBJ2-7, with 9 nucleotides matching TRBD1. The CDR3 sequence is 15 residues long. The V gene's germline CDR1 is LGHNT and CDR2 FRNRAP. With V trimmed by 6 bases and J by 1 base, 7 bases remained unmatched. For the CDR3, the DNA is TGTGCTAGTGGCCCCGGGACAGGGCTATCCTACGAGCAGTACTTC. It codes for CASGPGTGLSYEQYF.

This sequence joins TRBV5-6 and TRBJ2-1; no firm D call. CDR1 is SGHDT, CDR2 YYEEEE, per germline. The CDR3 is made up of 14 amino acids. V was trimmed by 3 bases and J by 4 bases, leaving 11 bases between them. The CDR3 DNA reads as TGTGCCAGCAGCTATGGTGGCGGATACAATGAGCAGTTCTTC. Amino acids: CASSYGGGYNEQFF. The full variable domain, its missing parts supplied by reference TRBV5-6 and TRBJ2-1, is DAGVTQSPTHLIKTRGQQVTLRCSPKSGHDTVSWYQQALGQGPQFIFQYYEEEERQRGNFPDRFSGHQFPNYSSELNVNALLLGDSALYLCASSYGGGYNEQFFGPGTRLTVL.

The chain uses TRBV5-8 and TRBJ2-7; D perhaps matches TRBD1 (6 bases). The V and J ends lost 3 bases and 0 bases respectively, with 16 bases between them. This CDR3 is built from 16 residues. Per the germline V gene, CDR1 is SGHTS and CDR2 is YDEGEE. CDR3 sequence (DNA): TGTGCCAGCAGCTATAACCCGGGACACAGCTCCTACGAGCAGTACTTC. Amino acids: CASSYNPGHSSYEQYF. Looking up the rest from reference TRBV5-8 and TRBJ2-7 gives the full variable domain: EAGVTQSPTHLIKTRGQQATLRCSPISGHTSVYWYQQALGLGLQFLLWYDEGEERNRGNFPPRFSGRQFPNYSSELNVNALELEDSALYLCASSYNPGHSSYEQYFGPGTRLTVT.

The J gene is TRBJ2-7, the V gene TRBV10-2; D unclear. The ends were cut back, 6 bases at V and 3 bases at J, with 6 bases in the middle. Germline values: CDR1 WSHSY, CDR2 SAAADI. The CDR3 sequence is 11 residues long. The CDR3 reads CASSAGYEQYF. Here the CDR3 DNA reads TGCGCCAGCAGCGCAGGCTACGAGCAGTACTTC.

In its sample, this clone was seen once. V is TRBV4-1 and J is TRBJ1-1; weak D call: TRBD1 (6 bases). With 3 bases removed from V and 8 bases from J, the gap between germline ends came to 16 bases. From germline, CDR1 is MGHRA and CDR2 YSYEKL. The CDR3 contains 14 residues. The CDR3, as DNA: TGCGCCAGCAGCCAGGGGGCGTTTAAGTCAGAAGCTTTCTTT. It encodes CASSQGAFKSEAFF.

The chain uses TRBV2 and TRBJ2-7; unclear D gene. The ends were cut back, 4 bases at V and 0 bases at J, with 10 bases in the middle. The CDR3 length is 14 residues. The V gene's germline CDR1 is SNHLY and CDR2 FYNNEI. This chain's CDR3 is CASSGLLGSYEQYF. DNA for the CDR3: TGTGCCAGCAGTGGACTCCTGGGCTCCTACGAGCAGTACTTC.